This record covers a single T cell receptor (beta chain). The antigen is undetermined. The sample belongs to a study of T-cell reconstitution after alpha-beta-depleted transplantation in children. General study points: Newly generated T cells supplied most T-cell counts and diversity one year post-transplant.

V shed 3 bases and J 7 bases; nucleotides not matched to a gene: 10. Germline lookup yields CDR1 MNHEY and CDR2 SMNVEV (reference sequence). This CDR3 has 17 amino acids. During its preparation, the TCRbeta library received unique molecular identifiers. TCRdb recomputed calls from the PCR reads with MiXCR, one row per CDR3 protein. The sample consists of over 200,000 distinct CDR3 sequences, about 8.7% of them appearing once. This sequence joins TRBV27 and TRBJ2-5, with 14 bases matching TRBD2. The clonotype comes from a male patient aged 2-10 years who had a stem cell transplant for acute myeloid leukemia, so the T cells may come from the graft donor. The specimen comprised PBMCs, mostly from graft donor cells, sampled 360 days after TCRalphabeta/CD19-depleted stem cell transplant. In DNA form, the CDR3 reads TGTGCCAGCAGTTTGACTAGCGGGGGGGCGGTACGATTGACCCAGTACTTC. It is translated as CASSLTSGGAVRLTQYF.